The sequence of this T cell receptor (beta chain) was determined in a study of graft-versus-host responses after intestinal transplantation listed by TCRdb under 2021. With regard to the full study: The transplants that recipients received were multivisceral, liver-intestinal, or isolated intestinal. Every recipient was given anti-thymocyte globulin induction, then maintenance tacrolimus and steroids for 3 to 4 years. After intestinal transplantation, graft-versus-host and host-versus-graft alloreactive T cell clones in the graft, circulation and bone marrow were tracked using bulk TCR-beta CDR3 sequencing. To identify alloreactive clones, pre-transplant mixed lymphocyte reaction products were sequenced and compared with unstimulated pre-transplant donor and recipient T cells. The cohort enrolled about two dozen intestinal transplant recipients, one of whom was a retransplant, and 3 patients without pretransplant specimens were excluded. Donor T cell macrochimerism was defined as a peak of at least 4% donor T cells among recipient peripheral blood mononuclear cells. Instead of going to the commercial service, samples from three later patients were sequenced in-house on an Illumina MiSeq and processed with MiXCR.

The germline V gene encodes CDR1 LGHNA and CDR2 YSLEER. At the junction V is shortened by 0 bases and J by 4 bases; bases outside the gene matches: 5. Counted from cysteine to phenylalanine, this CDR3 has 16 amino acids. Only CDR3 DNA remains: 48 bases, in frame from the first base. This clone is classified as medium-sized (0.01 to 0.1%). Base qualities were left out, and no much larger clone turns up one base away. Library construction relied on the immunoSEQ multiplex PCR assay. In most patients, genomic DNA was isolated using the Qiagen DNeasy Blood and Tissue Kit and sent frozen to Adaptive Biotechnologies for TCR sequencing. For most patients, high-throughput TCR-beta CDR3 sequencing of genomic DNA was performed by Adaptive Biotechnologies. Concerning the study's data processing: Adaptive's ImmunoSEQ software supplied the TCR sequencing data for approximately 18 patients, while MiXCR and VDJtools were used to process three other patients. CD4 versus CD8 sorting errors were corrected by removing sequences found in both subsets at a frequency ratio below 5:1. CDR3 nucleotide sequences shared by donor and recipient were removed because the origin of these sequences could not be assigned. Alloreactive clones required at least 2-fold expansion over unstimulated cells and minimum CFSE-low frequency of 0.002% (template counts) or 0.001% (read counts). Clones detected in sequenced pre-transplant spleen, lymph node, or MLR CFSE-low populations of the donor or recipient were defined as mappable. The cumulative frequency of alloreactive clones was calculated as a percentage of all sequences, weighted by copy number. Imported from immuneACCESS, the table was reduced by TCRdb to in-frame sequences with V and J called. These copies leave out some clones; in studies compared against another copy, an unresolved V gene accounts for under half, and the cause of the remainder is not known. V and J calls and clone size are as listed in that table; D and trimming were resolved from the DNA. This sample has under 6,000 clones in its table, and about 30% of those were observed once. The ten largest clones represent approximately 26% of the sample.

Sample time point, as interpreted from the label and publication: cells obtained before transplantation from donor or recipient. In mixed lymphocyte reactions, 200,000 CFSE-labeled pre-transplant responders were plated with 200,000 irradiated violet-dye-labeled stimulators and cultured for 5 to 6 days. After the mixed lymphocyte reaction, proliferating CD3+CD4+CFSE-low and CD3+CD8+CFSE-low responder cells were FACS-sorted on a BD Influx sorter. General study outcomes and caveats: GvH clones were detected in recipient bone marrow, and some of these GvH clones were observed earlier in ileal mucosa or blood, consistent with an intestinal mucosal origin. Conclusions were limited by the relatively low number and heterogeneity of intestinal transplant patients. Early after transplant, peak levels of circulating GvH clones were found to be associated with declines in HvG clones. High GvH to HvG T cell clonal ratios were observed in the allografts of patients with donor T cell macrochimerism.

The chain is made from TRBV4-3 and TRBJ2-1; 8 junctional bases match TRBD2. The receptor was derived from a human patient who was an organ donor for intestinal transplantation. Here the sequenced sample was alloreactive CD8+ T cells from a mixed lymphocyte reaction culture, taken before transplantation. Read against the paper, the sample's cell subset or site label means: CFSE-low proliferating T cells sorted from roughly six-day pre-transplant mixed lymphocyte reaction (GvH or HvG direction). The CDR3 loop reads CASSQEGLGPYNEQFF. The DNA reads TGCGCCAGCAGCCAAGAGGGACTAGGACCTTACAATGAGCAGTTCTTC.